This T cell receptor beta chain comes out of a study of cytomegalovirus exposure and HLA in healthy donors. Broader study findings: Most TCR beta V segments were productive about 90% or about 30% of the time in an earlier analysis. A later analysis reportedly found fewer N-insertions in an Asian-associated ancestry cluster than the approximately 700-donor mean. A link between a missense DCLRE1C variant and TCR beta V- and J-gene trimming emerged from a later analysis. What a later analysis showed was that several of the most significant clusters appeared linked to common viral pathogens.

Remarks on this clone: Its antigen remains unidentified.

Primers: 60 Vbeta forward and 13 Jbeta reverse. Clones were sequenced by immunoSEQ multiplex PCR, and TCRdb holds only the in-frame ones, with some missing. The sample carries approximately 100,000 clones, about 83% recorded once. The junction had 12 bases not matched to a gene; V was cut back by 6 bases and J by 3 bases. The V gene's germline CDR1 is MGHRA and CDR2 YSYEKL. The length of the CDR3 is 16 residues. Specimen: PBMCs. V gene TRBV4-1 combines with J gene TRBJ2-7; TRBD2 aligns across 9 bases. The origin of this receptor is a female donor in good health and CMV-seronegative. The CDR3 coding sequence is TGCGCCAGCAGAGGTCGGGCTAGCGGGGAGAGCTACGAGCAGTACTTC. Amino acids: CASRGRASGESYEQYF.